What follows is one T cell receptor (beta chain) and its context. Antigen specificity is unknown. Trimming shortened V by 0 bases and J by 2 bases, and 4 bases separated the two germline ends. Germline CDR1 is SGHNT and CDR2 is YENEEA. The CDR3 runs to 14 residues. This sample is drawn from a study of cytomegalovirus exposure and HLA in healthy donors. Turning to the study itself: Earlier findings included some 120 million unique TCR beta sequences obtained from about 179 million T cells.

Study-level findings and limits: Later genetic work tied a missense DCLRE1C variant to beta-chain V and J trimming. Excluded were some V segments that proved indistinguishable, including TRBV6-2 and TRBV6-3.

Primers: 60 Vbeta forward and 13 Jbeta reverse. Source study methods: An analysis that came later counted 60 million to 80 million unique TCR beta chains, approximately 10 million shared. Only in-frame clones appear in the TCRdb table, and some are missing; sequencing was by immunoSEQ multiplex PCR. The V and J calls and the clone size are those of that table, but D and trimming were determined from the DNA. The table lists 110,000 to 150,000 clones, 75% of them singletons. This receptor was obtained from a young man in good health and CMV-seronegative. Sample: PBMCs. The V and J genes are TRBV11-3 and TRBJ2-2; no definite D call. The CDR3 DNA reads TGTGCCAGCAGCTTAGAGACAAACACCGGGGAGCTGTTTTTT. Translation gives CASSLETNTGELFF. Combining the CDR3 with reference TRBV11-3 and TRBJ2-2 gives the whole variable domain EAGVVQSPRYKIIEKKQPVAFWCNPISGHNTLYWYLQNLGQGPELLIRYENEEAVDDSQLPKDRFSAERLKGVDSTLKIQPAELGDSAVYLCASSLETNTGELFFGEGSRLTVL.